The 26 T cell receptor beta chains given below trace back to one sample, sequenced in a study of T cell responses to AZD1222 COVID-19 vaccine. TCRdb's table, derived via immunoSEQ multiplex PCR, lists solely in-frame clones and lacks some. The sample lists some 190,000 clones, over 90% seen once, with 1.9% in the top ten. The specimen comprised peripheral blood, sampled 28 days after the second AZD1222 dose. The receptors come from an adult who received the AZD1222 COVID-19 vaccine.

The rearrangement uses TRBV2 and TRBJ2-7, with D perhaps assigned TRBD1 or TRBD2 (5 bases each). The germline V gene encodes CDR1 SNHLY and CDR2 FYNNEI. The CDR3 has 16 residues. With 8 bases removed from V and 2 bases from J, the gap between germline ends came to 22 bases. The CDR3 DNA reads as TGTGCCAGCGGGGGAGCTCTCGGTTCCGGGGCCTACGAGCAGTACTTC. This sequence encodes CASGGALGSGAYEQYF.

In its sample, this clone was seen once. The CDR3 loop reads CASSVGGTRNTQYF. In nucleotides, the CDR3 is TGTGCCAGCAGCGTTGGTGGGACCCGAAATACGCAGTATTTT. The chain links TRBV9 to TRBJ2-3, with D possibly being TRBD1 or TRBD2 (5 bases each). Deletions cut 2 bases from V and 7 bases from J, with 14 bases between. Germline V gives CDR1 SGDLS, CDR2 YYNGEE. The CDR3 totals 14 residues.

This chain joins TRBV6-5 and TRBJ1-2; D remains unclear. Germline V lookup: CDR1 MNHEY, CDR2 SVGAGI. The CDR3 runs 15 residues. V dropped 6 bases and J dropped 8 bases, with 22 bases sitting between them. CDR3 in DNA: TGTGCCAGCAGCCCCTCACTCCGGGTCCGAGGAGGCTACACCTTC. Translating gives CASSPSLRVRGGYTF.

CDR3 protein: CASSPAGPPNTEAFF. The CDR3 region has the DNA TGTGCCAGCAGCCCCGCCGGACCGCCAAACACTGAAGCTTTCTTT. The J gene is TRBJ1-1, the V gene TRBV7-9; no clear D. Trimming stripped 5 bases from V and 2 bases from J, with 15 bases between. Per germline, CDR1 SEHNR and CDR2 FQNEAQ (reference sequence). There are 15 residues in the CDR3.

V and J are TRBV5-1 and TRBJ1-4; a possible D gene is TRBD1 (6 bases). Germline-derived CDR1 and CDR2 are SGHRS and YFSETQ. Trimming took 3 bases from V and 4 from J, leaving 13 bases between them. The CDR3 totals 15 residues. The CDR3 nucleotides read TGCGCCAGCAGCTGGGGGGGCCCCGGTAATGAAAAACTGTTTTTT. This encodes CASSWGGPGNEKLFF.

This sequence joins TRBV9 and TRBJ1-6; D remains unclear. The germline gives CDR1 SGDLS, CDR2 YYNGEE. Trimming stripped 3 bases from V and 13 bases from J, with 11 bases between. The CDR3 spans 12 residues. This CDR3 is CASSETPDPLHF. DNA for the CDR3: TGTGCCAGCAGCGAGACCCCCGATCCCCTCCACTTT. Using reference TRBV9 and TRBJ1-6 for the parts outside the CDR3, the full variable domain is DSGVTQTPKHLITATGQRVTLRCSPRSGDLSVYWYQQSLDQGLQFLIQYYNGEERAKGNILERFSAQQFPDLHSELNLSSLELGDSALYFCASSETPDPLHFGNGTRLTVT.

This chain links TRBV19 with TRBJ1-5; no clear D. Germline V gives CDR1 LNHDA, CDR2 SQIVND (reference sequence). This CDR3 is built from 15 residues. Trimming stripped 4 bases from V and 0 bases from J, with 10 bases between. The CDR3 sequence is CASSTLSGSNQPQHF. DNA of the CDR3: TGTGCCAGTAGTACCCTTTCGGGTAGCAATCAGCCCCAGCATTTT.

The chain has TRBV5-1 and TRBJ1-1, with D uncertain. This CDR3 comprises 15 residues. Germline lookup yields CDR1 SGHRS and CDR2 YFSETQ. Between the trimmed V and J ends, which lost 6 bases and 2 bases, there was a span of 17 bases. The CDR3 nucleotides are TGCGCCAGCAACATCGCCGGGAACCCCAACACTGAAGCTTTCTTT. It yields the protein CASNIAGNPNTEAFF.

The J gene is TRBJ2-1, the V gene TRBV30; the D gene is possibly TRBD2 (5 bases). The V gene lost 3 bases and the J gene lost 6 bases, with 9 bases spanning the gap. The germline V gene encodes CDR1 GTSNPN and CDR2 SVGIG (reference sequence). This CDR3 is 12 amino acids long. For the CDR3, the DNA is TGTGCCTGGAGCGGACTGGGCAATGAGCAGTTCTTC. This codes for CAWSGLGNEQFF. The full variable domain, rest sourced from reference TRBV30 and TRBJ2-1, is SQTIHQWPATLVQPVGSPLSLECTVEGTSNPNLYWYRQAAGRGLQLLFYSVGIGQISSEVPQNLSASRPQDRQFILSSKKLLLSDSGFYLCAWSGLGNEQFFGPGTRLTVL.

The rearrangement uses TRBV28 and TRBJ2-7, with D maybe TRBD2 (5 bases). Germline CDR1 MDHEN, CDR2 SYDVKM. V lost 7 bases to trimming and J lost 1 base, with 17 bases between them. CDR3 length: 15 residues. CDR3 residues: CASTPTRANSYEQYF. In DNA form, the CDR3 reads TGTGCCAGCACTCCCACGCGGGCCAATTCCTACGAGCAGTACTTC.

The chain links TRBV27 to TRBJ1-6, with TRBD1 matching over 11 bases. The germline CDR1 and CDR2 sequences are MNHEY and SMNVEV (reference sequence). J gave up 7 bases and V 3 bases, and 8 bases lay outside the gene matches. The CDR3 covers 17 residues. CDR3 nucleotide sequence: TGTGCCAGCAGTTTCTTTAGGGGGACAGGGGGAAATTCACCCCTCCACTTT. The encoded protein is CASSFFRGTGGNSPLHF.

V usage is TRBV21-1 and J usage is TRBJ2-3; the listed D gene, TRBD1, was not tested against the DNA. TRBV21-1 is a documented pseudogene. The length of the CDR3 is 18 residues. The CDR3 is CASSKDWDRQGLTDTQYF. CDR3 bases: TGTGCCAGCAGCAAAGACTGGGATAGGCAGGGGCTCACAGATACGCAGTATTTT.

About this clone itself: This same CDR3 is encoded by further DNA sequences in the sample. This sequence joins TRBV5-1 and TRBJ2-3; TRBD1 aligns across 10 bases. Looked up from germline, CDR1 is SGHRS and CDR2 is YFSETQ. Unmatched junction bases numbered 2, after V lost 0 bases and J lost 4 bases. This CDR3 comprises 15 residues. CDR3 loop: CASSLDGQGADTQYF. The CDR3 nucleotides are TGCGCCAGCAGCTTGGACGGACAGGGGGCAGATACGCAGTATTTT.

The chain recombines TRBV3-1 (or the pseudogene TRBV3-2) with TRBJ2-7; D is possibly TRBD2 (6 bases). Per the germline V gene, CDR1 is LGHDT and CDR2 is YNNKEL (reference sequence). This CDR3 has 15 amino acids. Trimming shortened V by 0 bases and J by 0 bases, and 9 bases separated the two germline ends. The CDR3 bases are TGTGCCAGCAGCCAAGATTTCGGGGGCTCCTACGAGCAGTACTTC. It codes for CASSQDFGGSYEQYF.

This chain joins TRBV6-5 and TRBJ1-3, with D perhaps TRBD1 (6 bases). This CDR3 spans 15 amino acids. The V gene's germline CDR1 is MNHEY and CDR2 SVGAGI. Trimming removed 6 bases at V and 0 bases at J, with 12 bases between. The CDR3 DNA reads TGTGCCAGCAGATTACAGGGAAACTCTGGAAACACCATATATTTT. Protein sequence: CASRLQGNSGNTIYF.

The chain is built from TRBV4-1 and TRBJ1-3; unclear D gene. Looked up from germline, CDR1 is MGHRA and CDR2 is YSYEKL. Trimming stripped 1 base from V and 2 bases from J, with 9 bases between. The CDR3 loop spans 15 amino acids. The CDR3 loop reads CASSQAHSTGNTIYF. The CDR3 bases are TGCGCCAGCAGCCAAGCCCACAGCACTGGAAACACCATATATTTT.

This chain connects TRBV29-1 to TRBJ2-7; D possibly corresponds to TRBD2 (7 bases). The CDR3 runs to 14 residues. Germline V gives CDR1 SQVTM, CDR2 ANQGSEA. The V end lost 8 bases, the J end lost 0 bases, and 17 bases lay between the germline ends. CDR3 nucleotides: TGCAGCCGCGGGGGCGCTAACCTCTCCTACGAGCAGTACTTC. Protein: CSRGGANLSYEQYF.

The J gene is TRBJ2-5, the V gene TRBV20-1; 13 bases are a match to TRBD2. Germline V CDR1 and CDR2: DFQATT, SNEGSKA (reference sequence). This CDR3 contains 18 residues. The V segment lost 3 bases and the J segment 5 bases; nucleotides outside the gene matches: 15. CDR3 amino acids: CSASGISGGLAGEETQYF. For the CDR3, the DNA is TGCAGTGCTAGTGGTATATCGGGAGGACTAGCGGGAGAGGAGACCCAGTACTTC.

CDR3 residues: CASSQQGSNQPQHF. CDR3 DNA sequence: TGTGCCAGCAGCCAGCAGGGTTCCAATCAGCCCCAGCATTTT. This chain uses TRBV3-1 (or the pseudogene TRBV3-2) with TRBJ1-5; D might be TRBD1 (5 bases). The germline V and J ends were trimmed by 3 bases and 3 bases, with 9 bases remaining between them. The CDR3 loop spans 14 amino acids. Germline V lookup: CDR1 LGHDT, CDR2 YNNKEL (reference sequence).

V is TRBV7-3 and J is TRBJ2-3; TRBD1 or TRBD2 may be the D gene (6 bases each). This CDR3 is 14 amino acids long. V shed 4 bases and J shed 8 bases, with 16 bases lying between them. CDR1 is SGHTA, CDR2 FQGTGA, per germline. The CDR3, as DNA: TGTGCCAGCAGCTCAGGGACGGGGGCGGTTACGCAGTATTTT. Its protein product is CASSSGTGAVTQYF.

This rearrangement joins TRBV21-1 to TRBJ2-5; TRBD1 is the table's D call and was not checked against the DNA. TRBV21-1 is assigned pseudogene status. The CDR3 length is 17 residues. CDR3 bases: TGTGCCAGCAGCAAAGCCCCGACAGGGGGCCATCAAGAGACCCAGTACTTC. Translating it yields CASSKAPTGGHQETQYF.

Only one count was recorded for this clone. The chain recombines TRBV5-1 with TRBJ2-4; D is uncertain. Germline lookup yields CDR1 SGHRS and CDR2 YFSETQ. The CDR3 sequence is 12 residues long. Between the trimmed V and J ends, which lost 4 bases and 8 bases, there was a span of 10 bases. Here the CDR3 reads CASSVGKDIQYF. The CDR3, as DNA: TGCGCCAGCAGCGTAGGGAAGGACATTCAGTACTTC.

The V call is TRBV12-3 or TRBV12-4, the J call TRBJ1-2; no firm D call. CDR3 length equals 13 residues. V was cut by 2 bases and J by 2 bases, with 6 bases left in between. The CDR3 spells CASSLTENYGYTF. The CDR3 region has the DNA TGTGCCAGCAGTTTAACGGAGAACTATGGCTACACCTTC.

V is TRBV11-2 and J is TRBJ2-7; 8 bases line up with TRBD2. After removal of 1 base from V and 5 bases from J, the junction contained 13 bases not matched to a gene. CDR1 is SGHAT, CDR2 FQNNGV, per germline. The CDR3 covers 17 residues. The CDR3 DNA follows: TGTGCCAGCAGCTTAGGTTCCAGCGGGAGTAATACCCACGAGCAGTACTTC. Protein product: CASSLGSSGSNTHEQYF.

The gene calls are TRBV9 and TRBJ2-2; 9 positions agree with TRBD1. V lost 0 bases and J lost 4; bases outside the gene matches: 7. This CDR3 has 17 amino acids. In germline, CDR1 is SGDLS, CDR2 YYNGEE. CDR3: CASSVGGQGFRTGELFF. CDR3 coding DNA: TGTGCCAGCAGCGTAGGCGGACAGGGGTTTCGCACCGGGGAGCTGTTTTTT.

The chain carries TRBV7-2 and TRBJ1-5; D is ambiguous. The germline V and J ends were trimmed by 4 bases and 1 base, with 14 bases remaining between them. Germline V gene lookup returns CDR1 SGHTA and CDR2 FQGNSA. The CDR3 has 16 residues. The CDR3 nucleotides read TGTGCCAGCAGCTCCAGAGGGCAGCGGAGCAATCAGCCCCAGCATTTT. Translating gives CASSSRGQRSNQPQHF. The variable domain in full, with the rest retrieved from reference TRBV7-2 and TRBJ1-5, is GAGVSQSPSNKVTEKGKDVELRCDPISGHTALYWYRQSLGQGLEFLIYFQGNSAPDKSGLPSDRFSAERTGGSVSTLTIQRTQQEDSAVYLCASSSRGQRSNQPQHFGDGTRLSIL.